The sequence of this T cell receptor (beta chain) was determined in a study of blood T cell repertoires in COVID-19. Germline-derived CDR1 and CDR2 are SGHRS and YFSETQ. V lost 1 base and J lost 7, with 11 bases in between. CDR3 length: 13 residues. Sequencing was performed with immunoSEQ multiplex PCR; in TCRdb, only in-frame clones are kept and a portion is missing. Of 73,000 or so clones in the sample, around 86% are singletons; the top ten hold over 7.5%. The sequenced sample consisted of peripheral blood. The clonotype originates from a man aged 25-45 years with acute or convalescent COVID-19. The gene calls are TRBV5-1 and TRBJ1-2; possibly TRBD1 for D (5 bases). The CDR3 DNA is TGCGCCAGCAGCTTGTGGGGGGATTGTGGCTACACCTTC. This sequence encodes CASSLWGDCGYTF.